These 31 T cell receptor beta chains were sequenced from one sample in a study of OX40 agonist ivuxolimab in advanced cancers. Assay: immunoSEQ multiplex PCR; the TCRdb copy retains only in-frame clones and omits some. This table holds roughly 62,000 clones, about 85% found once. The sample here was CD4+ or CD8+ T cells sorted from blood, taken in a trial of the OX40 agonist ivuxolimab. These receptors were collected from an adult with an advanced solid tumor such as melanoma, head and neck, liver or kidney cancer.

The V gene is TRBV18, the J gene TRBJ1-6; D might be TRBD1 (5 bases). V dropped 3 bases and J dropped 10 bases, with 10 bases sitting between them. The CDR3 is 13 residues long. Germline V gene sequence: CDR1 KGHSH, CDR2 LQKENI. The CDR3: CASSPDRSSPLHF. The DNA of the CDR3 is TGTGCCAGCTCACCCGACAGAAGCTCACCCCTCCACTTT.

The CDR3 spells CATSGEPVERIQADTQYF. CDR3 sequence (DNA): TGTGCCACCAGCGGGGAACCCGTCGAGCGAATCCAGGCAGATACGCAGTATTTT. This chain links TRBV15 with TRBJ2-3; no reliable D call. There are 18 residues in the CDR3. Trimming left V 5 bases short and J 4 bases short, with 25 bases between. Germline V lookup: CDR1 LNHNV, CDR2 YYDKDF (reference sequence).

The J gene is TRBJ2-2, the V gene TRBV13, with a possible D match to TRBD1 (5 bases). V lost 0 bases and J 4 bases, leaving 15 bases between the germline ends. Germline V gene sequence: CDR1 PRHDT, CDR2 FYEKMQ (reference sequence). The CDR3 contains 17 residues. The CDR3 DNA reads TGTGCCAGCAGCTTAGGGCCCAGCAGGGCGCCCACCGGGGAGCTGTTTTTT. Its protein is CASSLGPSRAPTGELFF.

The gene calls are TRBV2 and TRBJ2-5, with 11 bases matching TRBD1. Germline CDR1 and CDR2: SNHLY and FYNNEI. CDR3 length: 14 residues. Germline trimming cut 5 bases from V and 4 bases from J; bases unmatched to any gene: 3. The CDR3 nucleotides read TGTGCCAGCAGTAGGACAGGGGGCGGAGAGACCCAGTACTTC. Residues: CASSRTGGGETQYF. Based on the CDR3 plus reference TRBV2 and TRBJ2-5, the full variable domain is EPEVTQTPSHQVTQMGQEVILRCVPISNHLYFYWYRQILGQKVEFLVSFYNNEISEKSEIFDDQFSVERPDGSNFTLKIRSTKLEDSAMYFCASSRTGGGETQYFGPGTRLLVL.

V is TRBV5-4 and J is TRBJ2-3; D is ambiguous. Germline V gene lookup returns CDR1 SGHNT and CDR2 YYREEE (reference sequence). The CDR3 covers 14 residues. Trimming left V 0 bases short and J 0 bases short, with 5 bases between. The CDR3 bases are TGTGCCAGCAGCTTGGGCCTTAGCACAGATACGCAGTATTTT. Encoded protein: CASSLGLSTDTQYF.

The chain couples TRBV10-3 to TRBJ2-6; the D gene is possibly TRBD1 (5 bases). Germline V gives CDR1 ENHRY, CDR2 SYGVKD. The CDR3 contains 18 residues. V dropped 2 bases and J dropped 0 bases, with 14 bases sitting between them. The CDR3 region is CAISEGQGHSSGANVLTF. The CDR3 bases are TGTGCCATCAGTGAGGGGCAGGGCCACTCCTCTGGGGCCAACGTCCTGACTTTC.

J is TRBJ2-5 and V is TRBV2, with TRBD1 matching over 10 bases. This CDR3 contains 15 residues. V trimming: 2 bases; J trimming: 5 bases; junction bases outside the gene matches: 5. Germline CDR1 is SNHLY and CDR2 is FYNNEI. CDR3 protein: CASSEIGQGGETQYF. The CDR3 DNA reads as TGTGCCAGCAGTGAAATTGGACAGGGGGGTGAGACCCAGTACTTC. Combining the CDR3 with reference TRBV2 and TRBJ2-5 gives the whole variable domain EPEVTQTPSHQVTQMGQEVILRCVPISNHLYFYWYRQILGQKVEFLVSFYNNEISEKSEIFDDQFSVERPDGSNFTLKIRSTKLEDSAMYFCASSEIGQGGETQYFGPGTRLLVL.

This sequence joins TRBV18 and TRBJ1-1; a possible D gene is TRBD1 (5 bases). This CDR3 region has 13 residues. Germline CDR1 is KGHSH and CDR2 is LQKENI. V lost 5 bases, J lost 2 bases, and 9 bases lay in between. The CDR3 nucleotides read TGTGCCAGCTCAAACGACAGAAACACTGAAGCTTTCTTT. Its translation: CASSNDRNTEAFF.

This chain connects TRBV6-6 to TRBJ2-7, with D hard to call. Deletions cut 7 bases from V and 5 bases from J, with 15 bases between. CDR1 is MNHNY and CDR2 is SVGAGI in the germline V gene (reference sequence). The CDR3 has 13 residues. DNA of the CDR3: TGTGCCAGCATTTTTTTTCCCGGTCACGAGCAGTACTTC. Amino acids: CASIFFPGHEQYF.

This sequence joins TRBV5-1 and TRBJ2-7; 10 bases fit TRBD2. The CDR3 totals 16 residues. V shed 2 bases and J 3 bases; nucleotides not matched to a gene: 8. The germline V gene has CDR1 SGHRS and CDR2 YFSETQ. The DNA for the CDR3 is TGCGCCAGCAGCTTAGGACTAGCGGACCCCAGCTACGAGCAGTACTTC. This sequence encodes CASSLGLADPSYEQYF.

The CDR3 DNA sequence: TGCGCCAGCAGCCAAGACGAGCTGGGTTCACCCCTCCACTTT. It specifies CASSQDELGSPLHF. The rearrangement joins TRBV4-3 to TRBJ1-6, with no clear D. The CDR3 has 14 residues. Trimming took 0 bases from V and 9 from J, leaving 9 bases between them. Germline V gene sequence: CDR1 LGHNA, CDR2 YSLEER.

The V and J genes are TRBV2 and TRBJ1-4; the D gene is possibly TRBD1 (5 bases). Germline V gene sequence: CDR1 SNHLY, CDR2 FYNNEI. V lost 7 bases and J lost 0, with 12 bases in between. The CDR3 runs 15 residues. The CDR3 here is CASKRQRSTNEKLFF. The CDR3 DNA reads TGTGCCAGCAAGAGACAGAGATCAACTAATGAAAAACTGTTTTTT.

The chain combines TRBV28 with TRBJ2-5; D remains unclear. Germline assignment: CDR1 MDHEN and CDR2 SYDVKM. The CDR3 consists of 14 residues. V shed 5 bases and J shed 3 bases, with 13 bases lying between them. The CDR3 bases are TGTGCCAGCAGTCCACCTCCTCTAGAAGAGACCCAGTACTTC. Protein sequence: CASSPPPLEETQYF. Together with reference TRBV28 and TRBJ2-5, the CDR3 gives the full variable domain: DVKVTQSSRYLVKRTGEKVFLECVQDMDHENMFWYRQDPGLGLRLIYFSYDVKMKEKGDIPEGYSVSREKKERFSLILESASTNQTSMYLCASSPPPLEETQYFGPGTRLLVL.

This clone was seen more than once but under ten times. The J gene is TRBJ1-1, the V gene TRBV10-3; D unclear. Trimming cost V 6 bases and J 8 bases, with 16 bases left between them. The CDR3 is 13 residues long. The germline gives CDR1 ENHRY, CDR2 SYGVKD. CDR3 loop: CAISQETLGEAFF. The CDR3 nucleotides read TGTGCCATCAGCCAGGAAACCCTGGGAGAAGCTTTCTTT.

This chain connects TRBV4-1 to TRBJ2-1, with no clear D. The V end lost 2 bases, the J end lost 8 bases, and 7 bases lay between the germline ends. The V gene's germline CDR1 is MGHRA and CDR2 YSYEKL. This CDR3 spans 12 amino acids. The CDR3 reads CASSQPSYEQFF. As DNA, the CDR3 is TGCGCCAGCAGCCAACCTAGTTATGAGCAGTTCTTC.

A single count supports this clone. This chain links TRBV18 with TRBJ2-4; 10 bases map to TRBD1. Trimming at V came to 2 bases and at J to 12 bases, leaving 7 bases not matched to a gene. The CDR3 contains 14 residues. Germline CDR1 and CDR2: KGHSH and LQKENI. The CDR3 sequence: CASSPGVRQGAQYF. The CDR3 DNA sequence: TGTGCCAGCTCACCAGGGGTTAGACAGGGGGCTCAGTACTTC.

The V and J genes are TRBV2 and TRBJ2-1; D may correspond to TRBD1 or TRBD2 (6 bases each). Germline CDR1 reads SNHLY; CDR2 reads FYNNEI. Trimming took off 5 bases at V and 4 bases at J, with 24 bases between the two ends. CDR3 length: 18 residues. The CDR3 protein is CASSTHIKGGGTYNEQFF. The CDR3 DNA follows: TGTGCCAGCAGTACACACATTAAGGGTGGAGGGACATACAATGAGCAGTTCTTC. Based on the CDR3 plus reference TRBV2 and TRBJ2-1, the full variable domain is EPEVTQTPSHQVTQMGQEVILRCVPISNHLYFYWYRQILGQKVEFLVSFYNNEISEKSEIFDDQFSVERPDGSNFTLKIRSTKLEDSAMYFCASSTHIKGGGTYNEQFFGPGTRLTVL.

The chain carries TRBV2 and TRBJ2-6; D unresolved. V lost 6 bases, J lost 2 bases, and 17 bases lay in between. CDR1 is SNHLY and CDR2 is FYNNEI in the germline V gene. This CDR3 spans 17 amino acids. CDR3 loop: CASSLDTTMAGANVLTF. CDR3 nucleotide sequence: TGTGCCAGCAGCCTCGACACCACCATGGCTGGGGCCAACGTCCTGACTTTC.

This clone was counted only a few times. The V and J genes are TRBV5-4 and TRBJ2-7; the D gene is possibly TRBD1 (6 bases). Germline loops: CDR1 SGHNT, CDR2 YYREEE (reference sequence). V was trimmed by 0 bases and J by 3 bases, leaving 7 bases between them. This CDR3 has 13 residues. The CDR3 DNA reads TGTGCCAGCAGCTTGGGGGGGCGCTACGAGCAGTACTTC. The encoded protein is CASSLGGRYEQYF.

The J gene is TRBJ2-7, the V gene TRBV5-4; D perhaps matches TRBD1 (6 bases). The V gene lost 0 bases and the J gene lost 0 bases, with 10 bases spanning the gap. The V gene's germline CDR1 is SGHNT and CDR2 YYREEE (reference sequence). This CDR3 is 15 amino acids long. As DNA, the CDR3 is TGTGCCAGCAGCTTGGTTAGGGGGAGCTCCTACGAGCAGTACTTC. It codes for CASSLVRGSSYEQYF.

This chain connects TRBV14 to TRBJ2-2; the D is unclear. Germline loops: CDR1 SGHDN, CDR2 FVKESK. The V end was cut by 1 base, the J end by 3 bases, with 12 bases between. The CDR3 is made up of 16 amino acids. CDR3 in amino acids: CASSQVGGRDTGELFF. CDR3 bases: TGTGCCAGCAGCCAAGTCGGCGGTCGGGACACCGGGGAGCTGTTTTTT.

The chain has TRBV5-5 and TRBJ2-1, with D maybe TRBD1 (5 bases). Trimming took 4 bases from V and 7 from J, leaving 18 bases between them. This CDR3 has 15 residues. CDR1 and CDR2 (germline): SGHKS, YYEKEE (reference sequence). DNA for the CDR3: TGTGCCAGCAGCCCTCAAGGGGTACAAGCGAATGAGCAGTTCTTC. Translating it yields CASSPQGVQANEQFF. The whole variable domain, remainder taken from reference TRBV5-5 and TRBJ2-1, is DAGVTQSPTHLIKTRGQQVTLRCSPISGHKSVSWYQQVLGQGPQFIFQYYEKEERGRGNFPDRFSARQFPNYSSELNVNALLLGDSALYLCASSPQGVQANEQFFGPGTRLTVL.

The V gene is TRBV6-5, the J gene TRBJ2-7; perhaps TRBD1 as D (6 bases). Germline loops: CDR1 MNHEY, CDR2 SVGAGI. This CDR3 comprises 15 residues. Deletions cut 5 bases from V and 4 bases from J, with 18 bases between. This CDR3 reads CASSRAWTVSYEQYF. The CDR3 DNA sequence: TGTGCCAGCAGTCGAGCGTGGACAGTTTCGTACGAGCAGTACTTC.

The chain couples TRBV5-1 to TRBJ2-1; D not certain. This CDR3 spans 14 amino acids. The germline gives CDR1 SGHRS, CDR2 YFSETQ. Trimming left V 1 base short and J 8 bases short, with 13 bases between. CDR3 in DNA: TGCGCCAGCAGCTTGATTCCCGCCGAGGATGAGCAGTTCTTC. Translated, it gives CASSLIPAEDEQFF.

The chain combines TRBV11-3 with TRBJ1-1; D is undetermined. Looked up from germline, CDR1 is SGHNT and CDR2 is YENEEA. The CDR3 totals 13 residues. Between the trimmed V and J ends, which lost 4 bases and 7 bases, there was a span of 13 bases. The CDR3 is CASSSPRQGEAFF. DNA for the CDR3: TGTGCCAGCAGCTCCCCCCGACAAGGTGAAGCTTTCTTT.

The V call is TRBV21-1, the J call TRBJ2-7; the tabulated D call, TRBD2, remains unverified against the DNA. TRBV21-1 is designated a pseudogene. The CDR3 is 17 residues long. CDR3 sequence: CASSKEYLTVTDYEQYF. The DNA for the CDR3 is TGTGCCAGCAGCAAAGAATATCTAACCGTTACTGACTACGAGCAGTACTTC.

The V call is TRBV28, the J call TRBJ2-1; no definite D call. The CDR3 loop spans 11 amino acids. The V and J ends lost 7 bases and 11 bases respectively, with 12 bases between them. Germline V gene sequence: CDR1 MDHEN, CDR2 SYDVKM. The CDR3 sequence is CASIRGGKQFF. DNA of the CDR3: TGTGCCAGCATTAGAGGTGGAAAGCAGTTCTTC.

This chain uses TRBV11-3 with TRBJ2-7; 8 bases are shared with TRBD1. CDR3 length: 14 residues. Trimming removed 3 bases from V and 4 bases from J; junction bases left unmatched: 5. Germline loops: CDR1 SGHNT, CDR2 YENEEA. CDR3 bases: TGTGCCAGCAGCTTTGACGGGGACAGGTACGAGCAGTACTTC. Residues: CASSFDGDRYEQYF.

The V gene is TRBV4-1, the J gene TRBJ2-5; no definite D call. Judging by the DNA end, TRBJ2-7 fits better; the J call may be wrong. The germline V gene encodes CDR1 MGHRA and CDR2 YSYEKL. The CDR3 loop spans 14 amino acids. CDR3: CASSQDNAYYEQYF. The CDR3 nucleotides are TGCGCCAGCAGCCAAGATAACGCGTACTACGAGCAGTACTTC.

This rearrangement joins TRBV6-6 to TRBJ2-5; weak D call: TRBD2 (6 bases). Germline V lookup: CDR1 MNHNY, CDR2 SVGAGI (reference sequence). This CDR3 spans 14 amino acids. Trimming shortened V by 11 bases and J by 5 bases, and 21 bases separated the two germline ends. CDR3 in amino acids: CASQRELRGETQYF. For the CDR3, the DNA is TGTGCCTCCCAAAGAGAGTTACGGGGGGAGACCCAGTACTTC.

V usage is TRBV9 and J usage is TRBJ2-7; the match to TRBD1 covers 8 bases. The CDR3 has 16 amino acids. CDR1 and CDR2 (germline): SGDLS, YYNGEE. V trimming: 3 bases; J trimming: 4 bases; junction bases outside the gene matches: 12. The CDR3 DNA reads TGTGCCAGCAGCGGCCCGACAGGGGAACTATTTTACGAGCAGTACTTC. Protein: CASSGPTGELFYEQYF.